Sequencing of this T cell receptor (beta chain) was carried out in a study of blood T cell repertoires in COVID-19. TCRdb's table, derived via immunoSEQ multiplex PCR, lists solely in-frame clones and lacks some. The sample consists of more than 150,000 clones, roughly 80% of them appearing once. Two negative PCRs, clearance, or symptom resolution characterized the recovered Cohort 3 donors. The V gene lost 11 bases and the J gene lost 4 bases, with 9 bases spanning the gap. The CDR3 is made up of 12 amino acids. CDR1 and CDR2 (germline): SNHLY, FYNNEI. This clone appeared once. The source material was PBMCs or T cells enriched from blood (not recorded which). The clonotype was recovered from a man aged 50 to 60 who had recovered from COVID-19. This chain joins TRBV2 and TRBJ2-6; no definite D call. The CDR3 reads CASFGGANVLTF. The CDR3, as DNA: TGTGCCTCTTTCGGGGGGGCCAACGTCCTGACTTTC. The full variable domain, in which reference TRBV2 and TRBJ2-6 provide the parts outside the CDR3, is EPEVTQTPSHQVTQMGQEVILRCVPISNHLYFYWYRQILGQKVEFLVSFYNNEISEKSEIFDDQFSVERPDGSNFTLKIRSTKLEDSAMYFCASFGGANVLTFGAGSRLTVL.